The clone carrying this T cell receptor (beta chain) has just a few counts. This entry is derived from a study of Graves' ophthalmopathy and Graves' hyperthyroidism. CDR3 regions of TCR beta were amplified from RNA transcripts. After a first-round RT-PCR with HTBI primers, a second-round multiplex PCR was run. TCRdb fed the multiplex PCR reads into MiXCR, producing one record per CDR3 protein. The sample has about half a million distinct CDR3 sequences, 14% seen once. CDR1 MDHEN and CDR2 SYDVKM come from the germline V gene. The J segment lost 1 base and the V segment lost 8 bases, leaving 14 bases of the junction unmatched. This CDR3 spans 17 amino acids.

This chain connects TRBV28 to TRBJ2-3; 8 bases line up with TRBD2. This TCR was sampled from a woman younger than 45 with Graves' ophthalmopathy. The sample comprised blood. CDR3: CASLRSGRRGGTDTQYF. In DNA, the CDR3 is TGTGCCAGCCTTCGCAGCGGGAGAAGAGGGGGCACAGATACGCAGTATTTT. Using reference TRBV28 and TRBJ2-3 for the parts outside the CDR3, the full variable domain is DVKVTQSSRYLVKRTGEKVFLECVQDMDHENMFWYRQDPGLGLRLIYFSYDVKMKEKGDIPEGYSVSREKKERFSLILESASTNQTSMYLCASLRSGRRGGTDTQYFGPGTRLTVL.